The TCR beta chain described here comes from a study of T cell changes during pregnancy in multiple sclerosis. TCRdb's copy holds only in-frame clones and misses some; the assay was immunoSEQ multiplex PCR. The sample holds 50,000 or so clones, roughly 95% seen once. Trimming took 7 bases from V and 4 from J; bases not matched to a gene: 2. Germline V lookup: CDR1 MNHEY, CDR2 SVGAGI. CDR3 length: 12 amino acids. This chain links TRBV6-5 with TRBJ2-7, with TRBD1 matching 9 bases. Here the sequenced sample was CD8+ T cells from peripheral blood mononuclear cells, taken after pregnancy. The source is a female donor with multiple sclerosis, enrolled in a pregnancy study. CDR3 loop: CASKDRGYEQYF. The CDR3 DNA reads TGTGCCAGCAAGGACAGGGGATACGAGCAGTACTTC.